The present T cell receptor (beta chain) was sequenced within a study of blood T cell repertoires in COVID-19. TCRdb's copy holds only in-frame clones and misses some; the assay was immunoSEQ multiplex PCR. The sample contains a few hundred thousand clones, more than 85% of which appear only once. V gave up 5 bases and J gave up 2 bases; unmatched junction bases: 6. The CDR3 runs 15 residues. Germline lookup yields CDR1 MNHEY and CDR2 SVGAGI. This TCR derives from a woman between 40 and 50 years old who had been exposed to COVID-19. The sequencing sample was made of PBMCs or T cells enriched from blood (not recorded which). V usage is TRBV6-5 and J usage is TRBJ1-1; 9 nucleotides match TRBD1. CDR3 region: CASSLGDRANTEAFF. The CDR3 bases are TGTGCCAGCAGTCTCGGGGACAGGGCTAACACTGAAGCTTTCTTT.